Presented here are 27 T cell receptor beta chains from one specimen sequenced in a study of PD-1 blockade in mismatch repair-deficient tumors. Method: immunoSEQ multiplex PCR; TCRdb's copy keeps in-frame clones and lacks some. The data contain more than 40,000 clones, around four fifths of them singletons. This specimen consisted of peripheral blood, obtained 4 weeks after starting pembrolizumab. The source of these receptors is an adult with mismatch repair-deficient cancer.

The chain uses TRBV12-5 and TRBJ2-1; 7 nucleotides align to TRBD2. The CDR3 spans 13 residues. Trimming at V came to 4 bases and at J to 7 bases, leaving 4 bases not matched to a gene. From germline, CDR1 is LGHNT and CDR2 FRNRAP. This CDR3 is CASGYGGGNEQFF. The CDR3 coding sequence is TGTGCTAGTGGTTATGGGGGGGGGAATGAGCAGTTCTTC.

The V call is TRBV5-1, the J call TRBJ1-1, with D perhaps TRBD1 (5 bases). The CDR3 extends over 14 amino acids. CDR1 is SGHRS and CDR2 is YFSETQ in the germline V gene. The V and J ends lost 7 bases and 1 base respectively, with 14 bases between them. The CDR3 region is CASRDGRGNTEAFF. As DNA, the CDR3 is TGCGCCAGCCGGGACGGACGAGGGAACACTGAAGCTTTCTTT.

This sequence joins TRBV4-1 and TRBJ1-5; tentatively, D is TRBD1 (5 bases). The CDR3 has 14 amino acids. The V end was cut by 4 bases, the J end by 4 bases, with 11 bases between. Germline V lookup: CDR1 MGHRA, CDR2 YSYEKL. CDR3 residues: CASSPQVSNQPQHF. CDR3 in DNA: TGCGCCAGCAGCCCACAGGTATCTAATCAGCCCCAGCATTTT.

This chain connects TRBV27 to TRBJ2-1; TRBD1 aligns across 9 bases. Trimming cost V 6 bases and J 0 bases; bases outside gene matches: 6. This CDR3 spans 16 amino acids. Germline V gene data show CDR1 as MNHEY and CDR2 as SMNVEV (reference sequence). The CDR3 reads CASSPGTGPSYNEQFF. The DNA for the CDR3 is TGTGCCAGCAGCCCCGGGACAGGGCCCTCCTACAATGAGCAGTTCTTC.

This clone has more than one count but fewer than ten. CDR3 protein: CASSRIRSGHYYGYTF. In nucleotides, the CDR3 is TGTGCCAGCTCCCGGATCCGCTCGGGCCACTACTATGGCTACACCTTC. The V gene is TRBV18, the J gene TRBJ1-2; D unclear. Per germline, CDR1 KGHSH and CDR2 LQKENI. This CDR3 has 16 residues. V shed 6 bases and J shed 3 bases, with 20 bases lying between them.

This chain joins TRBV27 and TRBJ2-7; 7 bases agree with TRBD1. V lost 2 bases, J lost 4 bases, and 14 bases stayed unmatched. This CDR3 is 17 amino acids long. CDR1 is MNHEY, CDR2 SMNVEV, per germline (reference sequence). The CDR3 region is CASSLRVINRGSYEQYF. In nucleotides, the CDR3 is TGTGCCAGCAGTTTACGGGTTATAAACAGGGGCTCGTACGAGCAGTACTTC.

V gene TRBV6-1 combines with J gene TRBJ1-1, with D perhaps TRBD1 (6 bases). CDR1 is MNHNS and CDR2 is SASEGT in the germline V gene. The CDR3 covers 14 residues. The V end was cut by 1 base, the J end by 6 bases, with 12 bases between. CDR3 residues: CASSEGRDTPEAFF. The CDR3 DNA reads TGTGCCAGCAGTGAAGGACGGGACACCCCTGAAGCTTTCTTT.

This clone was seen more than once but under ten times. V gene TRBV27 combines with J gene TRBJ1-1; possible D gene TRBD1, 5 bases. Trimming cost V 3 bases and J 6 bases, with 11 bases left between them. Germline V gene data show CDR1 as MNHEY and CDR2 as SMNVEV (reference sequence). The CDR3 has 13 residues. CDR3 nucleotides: TGTGCCAGCAGTTTTTTCCAGGGCGCTGAAGCTTTCTTT. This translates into CASSFFQGAEAFF.

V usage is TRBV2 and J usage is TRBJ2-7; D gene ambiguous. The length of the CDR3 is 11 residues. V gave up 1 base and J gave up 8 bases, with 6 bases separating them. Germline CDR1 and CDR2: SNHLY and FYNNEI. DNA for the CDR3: TGTGCCAGCAGTGAAGGGGCTAAGCAGTACTTC. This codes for CASSEGAKQYF.

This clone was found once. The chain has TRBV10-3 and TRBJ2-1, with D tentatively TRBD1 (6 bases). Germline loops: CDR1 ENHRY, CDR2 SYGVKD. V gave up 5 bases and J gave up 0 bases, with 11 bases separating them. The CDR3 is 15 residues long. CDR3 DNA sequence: TGTGCCATCAGTAGCTCGGACAGCTCCTACAATGAGCAGTTCTTC. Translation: CAISSSDSSYNEQFF.

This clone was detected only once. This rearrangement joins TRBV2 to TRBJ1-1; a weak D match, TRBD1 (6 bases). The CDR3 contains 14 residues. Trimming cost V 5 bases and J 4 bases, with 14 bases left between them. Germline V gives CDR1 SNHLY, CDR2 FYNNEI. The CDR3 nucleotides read TGTGCCAGCAGTTCACAGGGACTGGGCACTGAAGCTTTCTTT. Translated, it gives CASSSQGLGTEAFF.

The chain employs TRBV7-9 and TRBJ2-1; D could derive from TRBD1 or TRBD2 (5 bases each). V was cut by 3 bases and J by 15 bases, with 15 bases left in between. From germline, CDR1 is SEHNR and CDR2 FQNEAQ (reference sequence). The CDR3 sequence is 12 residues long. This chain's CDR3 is CASSLEGTAGFF. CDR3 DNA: TGTGCCAGCAGCTTGGAAGGGACCGCGGGGTTCTTC. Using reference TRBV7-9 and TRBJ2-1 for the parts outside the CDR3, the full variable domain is DTGVSQNPRHKITKRGQNVTFRCDPISEHNRLYWYRQTLGQGPEFLTYFQNEAQLEKSRLLSDRFSAERPKGSFSTLEIQRTEQGDSAMYLCASSLEGTAGFFGPGTRLTVL.

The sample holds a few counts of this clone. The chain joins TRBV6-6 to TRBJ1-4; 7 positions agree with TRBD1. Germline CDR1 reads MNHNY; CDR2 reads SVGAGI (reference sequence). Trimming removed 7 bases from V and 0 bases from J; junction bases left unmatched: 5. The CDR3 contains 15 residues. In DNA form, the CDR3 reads TGTGCCAGCAATCGCCAGGGGGCAACTAATGAAAAACTGTTTTTT. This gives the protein CASNRQGATNEKLFF.

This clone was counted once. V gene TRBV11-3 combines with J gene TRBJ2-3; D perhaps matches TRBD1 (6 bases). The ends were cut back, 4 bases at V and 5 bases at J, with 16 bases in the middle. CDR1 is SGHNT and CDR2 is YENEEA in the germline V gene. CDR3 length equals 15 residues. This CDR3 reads CASSSGQGIGDTQYF. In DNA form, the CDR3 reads TGTGCCAGCAGCTCCGGCCAGGGGATTGGAGATACGCAGTATTTT.

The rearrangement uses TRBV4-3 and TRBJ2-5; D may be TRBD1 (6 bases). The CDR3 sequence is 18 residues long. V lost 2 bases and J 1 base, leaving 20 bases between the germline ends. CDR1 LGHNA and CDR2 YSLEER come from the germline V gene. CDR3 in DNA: TGCGCCAGCAGCCAAAACCCTCCCCGGACAGAATTCCAAGAGACCCAGTACTTC. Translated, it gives CASSQNPPRTEFQETQYF.

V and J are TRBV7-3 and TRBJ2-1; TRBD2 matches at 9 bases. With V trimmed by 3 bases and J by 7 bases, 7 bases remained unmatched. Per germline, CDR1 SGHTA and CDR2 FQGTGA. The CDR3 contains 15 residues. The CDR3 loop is CASSLGVAGVNEQFF. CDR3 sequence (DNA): TGTGCCAGCAGCTTGGGGGTAGCGGGAGTTAATGAGCAGTTCTTC.

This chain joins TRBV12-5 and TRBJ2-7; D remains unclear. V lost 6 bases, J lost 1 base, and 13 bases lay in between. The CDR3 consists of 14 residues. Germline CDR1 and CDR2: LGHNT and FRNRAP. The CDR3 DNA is TGTGCTAGTGGAGACCGCAGACGATCCTACGAGCAGTACTTC. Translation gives CASGDRRRSYEQYF.

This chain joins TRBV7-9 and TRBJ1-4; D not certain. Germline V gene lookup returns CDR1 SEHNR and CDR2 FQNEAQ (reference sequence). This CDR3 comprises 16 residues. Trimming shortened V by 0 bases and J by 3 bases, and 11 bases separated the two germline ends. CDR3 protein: CASSLAGQWANEKLFF. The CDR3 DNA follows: TGTGCCAGCAGCTTAGCAGGGCAGTGGGCTAATGAAAAACTGTTTTTT.

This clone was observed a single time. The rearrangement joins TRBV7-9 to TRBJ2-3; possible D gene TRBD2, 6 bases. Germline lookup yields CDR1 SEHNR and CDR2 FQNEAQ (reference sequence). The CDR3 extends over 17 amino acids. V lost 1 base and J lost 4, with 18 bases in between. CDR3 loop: CASSLGGVGGMADTQYF. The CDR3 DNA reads TGTGCCAGCAGCTTAGGCGGGGTGGGAGGCATGGCAGATACGCAGTATTTT.

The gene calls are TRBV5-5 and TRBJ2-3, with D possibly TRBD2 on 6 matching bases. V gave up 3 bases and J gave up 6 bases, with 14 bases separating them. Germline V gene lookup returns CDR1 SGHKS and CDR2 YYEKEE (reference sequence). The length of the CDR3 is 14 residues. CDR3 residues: CASSYTKGGDTQYF. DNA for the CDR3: TGTGCCAGCAGCTACACTAAGGGAGGCGATACGCAGTATTTT.

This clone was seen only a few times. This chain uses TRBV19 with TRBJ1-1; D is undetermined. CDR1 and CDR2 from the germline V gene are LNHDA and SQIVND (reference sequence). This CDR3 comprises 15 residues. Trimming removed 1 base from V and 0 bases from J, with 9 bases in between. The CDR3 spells CASSIGPGLNTEAFF. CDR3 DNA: TGTGCCAGTAGTATAGGTCCGGGCCTGAACACTGAAGCTTTCTTT.

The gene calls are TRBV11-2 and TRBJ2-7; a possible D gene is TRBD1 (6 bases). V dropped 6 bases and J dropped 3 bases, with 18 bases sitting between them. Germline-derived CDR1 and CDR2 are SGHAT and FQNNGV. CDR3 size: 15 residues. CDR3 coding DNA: TGTGCCAGCAGGGATTTTACAGGGTTTCTCTACGAGCAGTACTTC. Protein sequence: CASRDFTGFLYEQYF.

This chain's CDR3 is CASSLMRDTQYF. The CDR3 DNA reads as TGCGCCAGCAGTCTGATGAGGGATACGCAGTATTTT. The V and J genes are TRBV5-1 and TRBJ2-3; no clear D. The CDR3 sequence is 12 residues long. V dropped 5 bases and J dropped 6 bases, with 10 bases sitting between them. Germline CDR1 SGHRS, CDR2 YFSETQ.

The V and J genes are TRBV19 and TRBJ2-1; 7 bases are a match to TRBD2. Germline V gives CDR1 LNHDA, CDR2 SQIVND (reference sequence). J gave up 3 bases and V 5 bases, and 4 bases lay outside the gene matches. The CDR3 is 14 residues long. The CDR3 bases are TGTGCCAGTAGTGACAAGCGGGGCTACAATGAGCAGTTCTTC. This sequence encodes CASSDKRGYNEQFF.

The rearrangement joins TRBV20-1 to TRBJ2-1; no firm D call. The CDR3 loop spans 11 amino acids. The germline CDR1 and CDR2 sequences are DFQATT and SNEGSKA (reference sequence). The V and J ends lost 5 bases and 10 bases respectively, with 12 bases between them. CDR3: CSAPLPPEQFF. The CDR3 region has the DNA TGCAGTGCTCCTCTACCTCCGGAGCAGTTCTTC.

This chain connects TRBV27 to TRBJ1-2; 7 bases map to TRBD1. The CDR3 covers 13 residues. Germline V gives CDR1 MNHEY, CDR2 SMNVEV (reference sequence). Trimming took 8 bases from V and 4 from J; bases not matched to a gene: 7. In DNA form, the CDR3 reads TGTGCCAGCCGGGGACAGCAATTCTATGGCTACACCTTC. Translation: CASRGQQFYGYTF.

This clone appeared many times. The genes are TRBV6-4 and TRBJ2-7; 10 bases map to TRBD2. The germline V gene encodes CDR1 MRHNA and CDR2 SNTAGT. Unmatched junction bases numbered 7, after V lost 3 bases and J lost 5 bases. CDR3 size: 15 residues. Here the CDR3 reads CASSESAGGPDEQYF. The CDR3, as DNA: TGTGCCAGCAGTGAATCAGCGGGAGGGCCAGACGAGCAGTACTTC.